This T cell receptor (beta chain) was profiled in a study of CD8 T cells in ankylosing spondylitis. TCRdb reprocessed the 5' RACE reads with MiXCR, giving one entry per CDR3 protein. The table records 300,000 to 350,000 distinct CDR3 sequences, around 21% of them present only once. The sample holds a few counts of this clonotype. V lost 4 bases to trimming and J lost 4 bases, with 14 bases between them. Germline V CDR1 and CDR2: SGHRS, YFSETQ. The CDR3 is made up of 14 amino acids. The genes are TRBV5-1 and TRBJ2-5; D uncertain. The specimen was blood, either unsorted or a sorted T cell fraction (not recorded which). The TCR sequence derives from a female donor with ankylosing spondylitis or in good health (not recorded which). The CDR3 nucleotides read TGCGCCAGCAGCCCTAGATACACTGGAGAGACCCAGTACTTC. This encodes CASSPRYTGETQYF.